Sequencing of this TCR beta chain was carried out in a study of blood T cell repertoires in COVID-19. Study-level background: PBMCs, B-cell-depleted T cells, or T cells were the source of the cDNA or gDNA that made up the material.

This CDR3 comprises 17 residues. V was trimmed by 0 bases and J by 0 bases, leaving 14 bases between them. CDR1 KGHSH and CDR2 LQKENI come from the germline V gene. Generated by immunoSEQ multiplex PCR, the TCRdb table keeps only in-frame clones and is missing some. The sample includes fewer than 350,000 clones, 80% to 90% of them seen just once. The source is a middle-aged woman with acute COVID-19. The chain carries TRBV18 and TRBJ1-2, with TRBD1 as a possible D gene (5 bases). Sequencing used PBMCs or T cells enriched from blood (not recorded which). This CDR3 reads CASSPPVRGLSNYGYTF. CDR3 DNA: TGTGCCAGCTCACCACCGGTTCGGGGACTCTCTAACTATGGCTACACCTTC.